The clone carrying this T cell receptor (beta chain) has a count of ten or more. One entry per CDR3 protein, called by TCRdb with MiXCR from the 5' RACE reads. The data contain roughly 99,000 distinct CDR3 sequences, less than 6% of them singletons. The ends lost 10 bases at V and 0 bases at J; junction bases unmatched: 14. Germline V gene data show CDR1 as SNHLY and CDR2 as FYNNEI. This CDR3 region has 18 residues. The data were taken from a study of T cells after yellow fever vaccination. The chain is built from TRBV2 and TRBJ2-4; 11 positions agree with TRBD2. This receptor was identified in a young man who received the YFV17D yellow fever vaccine. The specimen was CD8+ T cells sorted from PBMCs, collected 10 days after the yellow fever booster vaccination. The CDR3 nucleotides are TGTGCCACGCAGAGACTAGCGGGGTCCCCCGTAGCCAAAAACATTCAGTACTTC. Protein product: CATQRLAGSPVAKNIQYF.